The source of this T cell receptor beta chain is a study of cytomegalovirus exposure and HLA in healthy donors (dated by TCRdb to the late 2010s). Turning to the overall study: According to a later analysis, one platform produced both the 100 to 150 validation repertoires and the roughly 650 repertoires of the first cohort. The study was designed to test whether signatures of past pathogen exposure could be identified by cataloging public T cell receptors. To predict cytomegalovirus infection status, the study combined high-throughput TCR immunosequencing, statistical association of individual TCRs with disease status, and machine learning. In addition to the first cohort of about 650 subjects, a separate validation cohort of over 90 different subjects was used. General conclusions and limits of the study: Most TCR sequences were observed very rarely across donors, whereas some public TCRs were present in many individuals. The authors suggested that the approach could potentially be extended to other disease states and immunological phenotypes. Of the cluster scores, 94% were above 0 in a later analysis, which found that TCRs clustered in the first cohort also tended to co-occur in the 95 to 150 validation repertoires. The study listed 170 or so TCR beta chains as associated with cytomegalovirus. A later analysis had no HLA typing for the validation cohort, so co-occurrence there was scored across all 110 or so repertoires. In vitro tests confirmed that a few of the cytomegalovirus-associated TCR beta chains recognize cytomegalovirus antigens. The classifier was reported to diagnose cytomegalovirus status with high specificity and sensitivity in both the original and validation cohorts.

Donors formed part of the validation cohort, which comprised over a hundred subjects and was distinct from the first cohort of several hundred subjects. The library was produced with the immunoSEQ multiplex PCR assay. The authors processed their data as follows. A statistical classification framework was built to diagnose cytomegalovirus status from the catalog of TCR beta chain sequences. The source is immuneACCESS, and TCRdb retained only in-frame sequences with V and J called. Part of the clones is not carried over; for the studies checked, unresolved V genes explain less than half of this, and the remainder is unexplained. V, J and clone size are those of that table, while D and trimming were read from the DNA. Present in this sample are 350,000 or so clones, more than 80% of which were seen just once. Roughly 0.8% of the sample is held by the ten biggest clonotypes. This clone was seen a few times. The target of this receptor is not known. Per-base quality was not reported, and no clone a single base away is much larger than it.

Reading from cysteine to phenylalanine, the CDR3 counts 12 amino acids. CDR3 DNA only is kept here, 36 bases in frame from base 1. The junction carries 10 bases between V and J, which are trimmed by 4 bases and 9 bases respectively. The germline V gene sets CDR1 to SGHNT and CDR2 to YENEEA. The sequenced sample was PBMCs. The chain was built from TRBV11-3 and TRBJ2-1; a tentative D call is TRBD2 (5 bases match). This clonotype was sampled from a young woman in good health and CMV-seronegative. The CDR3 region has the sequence CASSSDYGEQFF. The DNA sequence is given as TGTGCCAGCAGCTCCGACTACGGTGAGCAGTTCTTC. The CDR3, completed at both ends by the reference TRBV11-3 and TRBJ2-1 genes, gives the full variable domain EAGVVQSPRYKIIEKKQPVAFWCNPISGHNTLYWYLQNLGQGPELLIRYENEEAVDDSQLPKDRFSAERLKGVDSTLKIQPAELGDSAVYLCASSSDYGEQFFGPGTRLTVL.